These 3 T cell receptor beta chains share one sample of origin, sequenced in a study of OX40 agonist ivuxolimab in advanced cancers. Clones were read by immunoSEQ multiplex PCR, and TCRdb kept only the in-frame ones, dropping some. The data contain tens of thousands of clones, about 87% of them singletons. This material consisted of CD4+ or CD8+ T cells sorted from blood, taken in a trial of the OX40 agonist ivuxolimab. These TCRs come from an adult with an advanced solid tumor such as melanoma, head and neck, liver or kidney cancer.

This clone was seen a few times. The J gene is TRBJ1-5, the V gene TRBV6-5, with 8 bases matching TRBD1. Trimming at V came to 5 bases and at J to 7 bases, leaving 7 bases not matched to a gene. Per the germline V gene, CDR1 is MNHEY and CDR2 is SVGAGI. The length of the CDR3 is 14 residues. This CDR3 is CASSLGQGHQPQHF. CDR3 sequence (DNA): TGTGCCAGCAGTCTCGGACAGGGCCACCAGCCCCAGCATTTT.

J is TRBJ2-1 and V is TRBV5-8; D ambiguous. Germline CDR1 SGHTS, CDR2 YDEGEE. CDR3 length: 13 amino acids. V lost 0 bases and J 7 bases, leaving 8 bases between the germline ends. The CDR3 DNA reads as TGTGCCAGCAGCTTGGAGGCTAGAAATGAGCAGTTCTTC. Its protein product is CASSLEARNEQFF.

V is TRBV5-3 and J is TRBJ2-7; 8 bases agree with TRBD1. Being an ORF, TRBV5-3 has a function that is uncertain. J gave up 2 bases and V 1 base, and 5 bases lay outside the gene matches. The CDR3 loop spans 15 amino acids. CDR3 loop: CARSLRTGRTYEQYV. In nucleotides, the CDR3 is TGTGCCAGAAGCTTGAGGACAGGGCGGACCTACGAGCAGTACGTC.